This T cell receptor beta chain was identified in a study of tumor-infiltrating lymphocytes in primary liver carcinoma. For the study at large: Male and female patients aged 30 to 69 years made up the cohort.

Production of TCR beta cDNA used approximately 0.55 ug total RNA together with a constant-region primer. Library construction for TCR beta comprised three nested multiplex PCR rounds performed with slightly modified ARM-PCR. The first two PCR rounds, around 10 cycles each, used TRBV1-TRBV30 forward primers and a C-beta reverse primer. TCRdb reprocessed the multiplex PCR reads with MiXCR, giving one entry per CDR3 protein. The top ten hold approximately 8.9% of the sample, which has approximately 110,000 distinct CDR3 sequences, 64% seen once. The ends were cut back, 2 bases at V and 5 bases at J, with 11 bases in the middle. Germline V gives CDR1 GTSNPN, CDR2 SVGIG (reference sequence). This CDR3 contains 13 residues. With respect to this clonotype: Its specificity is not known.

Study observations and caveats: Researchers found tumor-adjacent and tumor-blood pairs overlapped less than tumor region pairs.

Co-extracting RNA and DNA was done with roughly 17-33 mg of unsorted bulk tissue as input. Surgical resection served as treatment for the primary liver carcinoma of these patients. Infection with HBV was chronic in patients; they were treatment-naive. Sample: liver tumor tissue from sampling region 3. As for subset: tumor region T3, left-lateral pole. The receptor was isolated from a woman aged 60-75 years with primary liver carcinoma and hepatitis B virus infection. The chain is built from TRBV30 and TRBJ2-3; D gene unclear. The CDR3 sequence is CAWSRSPRDTQYF. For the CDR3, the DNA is TGTGCCTGGAGTCGCAGCCCAAGAGATACGCAGTATTTT. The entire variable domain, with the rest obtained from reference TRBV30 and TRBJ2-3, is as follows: SQTIHQWPATLVQPVGSPLSLECTVEGTSNPNLYWYRQAAGRGLQLLFYSVGIGQISSEVPQNLSASRPQDRQFILSSKKLLLSDSGFYLCAWSRSPRDTQYFGPGTRLTVL.